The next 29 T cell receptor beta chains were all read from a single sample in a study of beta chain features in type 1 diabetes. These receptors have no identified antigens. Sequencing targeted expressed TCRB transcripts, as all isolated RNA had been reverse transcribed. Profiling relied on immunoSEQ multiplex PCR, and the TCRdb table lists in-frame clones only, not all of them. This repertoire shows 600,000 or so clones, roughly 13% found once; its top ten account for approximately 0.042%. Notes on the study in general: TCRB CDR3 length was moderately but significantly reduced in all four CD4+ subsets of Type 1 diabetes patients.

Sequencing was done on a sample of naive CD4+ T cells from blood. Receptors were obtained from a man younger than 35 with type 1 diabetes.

This chain's CDR3 is CASSLSPPGGGQPQHF. CDR3 coding DNA: TGTGCCAGCAGTTTATCCCCCCCAGGGGGAGGTCAGCCCCAGCATTTT. The chain couples TRBV28 to TRBJ1-5, with 7 bases fitting TRBD1. With V trimmed by 1 base and J by 6 bases, 9 bases remained unmatched. Germline loops: CDR1 MDHEN, CDR2 SYDVKM. This CDR3 spans 16 amino acids.

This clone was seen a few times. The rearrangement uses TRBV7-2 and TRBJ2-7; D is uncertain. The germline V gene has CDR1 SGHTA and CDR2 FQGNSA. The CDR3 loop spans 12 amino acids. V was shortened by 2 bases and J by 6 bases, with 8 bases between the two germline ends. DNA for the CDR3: TGTGCCAGCAGCTTAAAAGGCCCCGAGCAGTACTTC. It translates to CASSLKGPEQYF.

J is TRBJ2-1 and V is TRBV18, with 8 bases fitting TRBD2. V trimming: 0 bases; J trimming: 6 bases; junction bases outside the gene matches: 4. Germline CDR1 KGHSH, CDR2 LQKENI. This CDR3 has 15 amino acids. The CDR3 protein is CASSPPGRAGNEQFF. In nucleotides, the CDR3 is TGTGCCAGCTCACCACCCGGGAGGGCCGGCAATGAGCAGTTCTTC.

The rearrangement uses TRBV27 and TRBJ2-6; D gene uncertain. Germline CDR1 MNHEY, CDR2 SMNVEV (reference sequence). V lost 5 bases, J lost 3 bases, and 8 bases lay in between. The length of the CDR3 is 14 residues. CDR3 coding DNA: TGTGCCAGCAGTCCCTCGAATGGGGCCAACGTCCTGACTTTC. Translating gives CASSPSNGANVLTF.

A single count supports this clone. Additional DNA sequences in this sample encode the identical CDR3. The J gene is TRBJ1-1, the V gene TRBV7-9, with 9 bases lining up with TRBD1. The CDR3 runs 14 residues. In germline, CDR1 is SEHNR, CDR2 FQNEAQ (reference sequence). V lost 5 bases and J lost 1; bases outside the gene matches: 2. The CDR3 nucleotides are TGTGCCAGCAGCCTGACAGGGGGGAACACTGAAGCTTTCTTT. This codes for CASSLTGGNTEAFF.

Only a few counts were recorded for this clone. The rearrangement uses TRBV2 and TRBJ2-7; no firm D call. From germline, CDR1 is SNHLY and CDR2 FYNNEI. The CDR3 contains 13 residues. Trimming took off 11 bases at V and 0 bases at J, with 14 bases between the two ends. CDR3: CAGAGPSSYEQYF. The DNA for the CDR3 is TGTGCCGGCGCCGGGCCCAGCTCCTACGAGCAGTACTTC.

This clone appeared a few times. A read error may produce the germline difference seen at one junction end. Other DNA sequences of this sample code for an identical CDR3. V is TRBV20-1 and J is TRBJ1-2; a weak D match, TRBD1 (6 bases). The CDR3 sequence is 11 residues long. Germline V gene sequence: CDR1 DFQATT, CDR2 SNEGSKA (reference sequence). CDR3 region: CSARGGYGYTF. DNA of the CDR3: TGCAGTGCCAGAGGGGGTTACGGCTACACCTTC.

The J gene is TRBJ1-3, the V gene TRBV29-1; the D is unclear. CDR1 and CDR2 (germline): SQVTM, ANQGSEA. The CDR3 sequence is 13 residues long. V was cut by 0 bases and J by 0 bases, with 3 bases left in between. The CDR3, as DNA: TGCAGCGTTGAAGAGTTCTCTGGAAACACCATATATTTT. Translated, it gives CSVEEFSGNTIYF.

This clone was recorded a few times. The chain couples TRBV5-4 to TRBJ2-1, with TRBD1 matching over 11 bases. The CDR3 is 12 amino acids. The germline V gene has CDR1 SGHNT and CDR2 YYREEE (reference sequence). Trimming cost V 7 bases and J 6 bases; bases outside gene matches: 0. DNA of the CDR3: TGTGCCAGCGGACAGGGGGCCAATGAGCAGTTCTTC. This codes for CASGQGANEQFF.

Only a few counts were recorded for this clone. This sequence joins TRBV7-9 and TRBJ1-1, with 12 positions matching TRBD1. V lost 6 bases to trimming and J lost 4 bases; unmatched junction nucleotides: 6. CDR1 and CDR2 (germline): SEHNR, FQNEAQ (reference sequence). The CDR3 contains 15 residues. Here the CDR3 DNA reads TGTGCCAGCAGACCGGGACAGGGGGCGAGCACTGAAGCTTTCTTT. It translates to CASRPGQGASTEAFF. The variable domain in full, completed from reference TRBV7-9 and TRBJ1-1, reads DTGVSQNPRHKITKRGQNVTFRCDPISEHNRLYWYRQTLGQGPEFLTYFQNEAQLEKSRLLSDRFSAERPKGSFSTLEIQRTEQGDSAMYLCASRPGQGASTEAFFGQGTRLTVV.

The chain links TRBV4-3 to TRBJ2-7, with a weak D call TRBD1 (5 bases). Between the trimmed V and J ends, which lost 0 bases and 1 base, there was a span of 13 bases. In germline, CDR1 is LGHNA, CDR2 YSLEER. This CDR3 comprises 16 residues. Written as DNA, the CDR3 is TGCGCCAGCAGCCAAGATGCATCCAGGGATTCCTACGAGCAGTACTTC. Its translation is CASSQDASRDSYEQYF.

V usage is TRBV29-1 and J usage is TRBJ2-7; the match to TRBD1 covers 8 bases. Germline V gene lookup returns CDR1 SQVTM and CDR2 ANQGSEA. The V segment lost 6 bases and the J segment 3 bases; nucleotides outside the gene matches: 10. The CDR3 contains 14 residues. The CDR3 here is CSVHPGGHYYEQYF. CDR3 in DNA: TGCAGCGTCCACCCAGGGGGCCATTACTACGAGCAGTACTTC.

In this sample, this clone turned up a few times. The CDR3 is CASSPPGLAGEYEQYF. Written as DNA, the CDR3 is TGTGCCAGCAGCCCCCCGGGACTAGCGGGGGAGTACGAGCAGTACTTC. The V and J genes are TRBV28 and TRBJ2-7, with TRBD2 identical over 14 bases. V trimming: 6 bases; J trimming: 4 bases; junction bases outside the gene matches: 8. This CDR3 has 16 amino acids. CDR1 is MDHEN, CDR2 SYDVKM, per germline.

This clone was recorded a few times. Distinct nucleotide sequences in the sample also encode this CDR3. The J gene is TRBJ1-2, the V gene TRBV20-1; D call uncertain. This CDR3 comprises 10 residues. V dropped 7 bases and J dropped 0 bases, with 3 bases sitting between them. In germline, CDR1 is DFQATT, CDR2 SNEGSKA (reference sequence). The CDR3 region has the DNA TGCAGTGTCGCTAACTATGGCTACACCTTC. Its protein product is CSVANYGYTF.

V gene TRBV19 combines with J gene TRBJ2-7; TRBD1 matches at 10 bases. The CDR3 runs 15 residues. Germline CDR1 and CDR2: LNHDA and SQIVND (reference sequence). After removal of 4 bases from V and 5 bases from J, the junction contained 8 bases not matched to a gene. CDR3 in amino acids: CASSTRDRGADEQYF. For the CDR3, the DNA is TGTGCCAGTAGTACCCGGGACAGGGGAGCCGACGAGCAGTACTTC.

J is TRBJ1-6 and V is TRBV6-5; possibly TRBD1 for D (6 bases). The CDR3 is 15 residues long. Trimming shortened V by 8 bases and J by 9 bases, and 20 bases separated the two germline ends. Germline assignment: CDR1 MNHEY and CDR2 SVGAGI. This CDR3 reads CASGPRMGGGSPLHF. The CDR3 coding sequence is TGTGCCAGCGGACCCCGGATGGGGGGCGGTTCACCCCTCCACTTT.

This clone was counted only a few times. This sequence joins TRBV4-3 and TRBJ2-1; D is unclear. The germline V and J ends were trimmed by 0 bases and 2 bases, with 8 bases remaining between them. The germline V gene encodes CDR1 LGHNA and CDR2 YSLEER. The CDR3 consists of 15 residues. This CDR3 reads CASSQEASPYNEQFF. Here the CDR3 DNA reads TGCGCCAGCAGCCAAGAGGCTAGTCCCTACAATGAGCAGTTCTTC.

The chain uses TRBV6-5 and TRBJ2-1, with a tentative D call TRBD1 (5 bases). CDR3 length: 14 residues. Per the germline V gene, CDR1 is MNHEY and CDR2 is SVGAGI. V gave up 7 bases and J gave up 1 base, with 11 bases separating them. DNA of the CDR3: TGTGCCAGCATTGGCAGGGATTCCTACAATGAGCAGTTCTTC. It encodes CASIGRDSYNEQFF.

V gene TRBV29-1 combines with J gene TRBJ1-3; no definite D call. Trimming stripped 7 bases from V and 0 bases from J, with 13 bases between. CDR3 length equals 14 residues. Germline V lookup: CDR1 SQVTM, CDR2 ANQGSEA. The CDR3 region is CSAGGITSGNTIYF. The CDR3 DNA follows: TGCAGCGCAGGAGGGATCACCTCTGGAAACACCATATATTTT.

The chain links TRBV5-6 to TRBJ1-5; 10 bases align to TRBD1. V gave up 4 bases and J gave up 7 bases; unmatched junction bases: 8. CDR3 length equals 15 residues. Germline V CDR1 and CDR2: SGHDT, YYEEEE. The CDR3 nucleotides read TGTGCCAGCAGCGGATGGGGGACAGGGGAGCAGCCCCAGCATTTT. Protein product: CASSGWGTGEQPQHF.

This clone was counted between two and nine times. CDR3 in DNA: TGTGCCAGCAGCGGCGCTCAGAAAGGGGCCCAAGAGACCCAGTACTTC. Amino acid sequence: CASSGAQKGAQETQYF. This chain links TRBV5-4 with TRBJ2-5; D possibly corresponds to TRBD1 (5 bases). The germline CDR1 and CDR2 sequences are SGHNT and YYREEE (reference sequence). The V end lost 4 bases, the J end lost 1 base, and 17 bases lay between the germline ends. The CDR3 covers 16 residues.

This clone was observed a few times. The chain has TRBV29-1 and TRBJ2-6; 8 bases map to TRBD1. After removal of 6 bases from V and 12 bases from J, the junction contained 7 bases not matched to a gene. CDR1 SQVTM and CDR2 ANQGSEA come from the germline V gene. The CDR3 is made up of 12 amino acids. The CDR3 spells CSVAGTGGVLTF. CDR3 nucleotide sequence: TGCAGCGTGGCCGGGACAGGCGGCGTCCTGACTTTC. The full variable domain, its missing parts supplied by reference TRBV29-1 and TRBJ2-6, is SAVISQKPSRDICQRGTSLTIQCQVDSQVTMMFWYRQQPGQSLTLIATANQGSEATYESGFVIDKFPISRPNLTFSTLTVSNMSPEDSSIYLCSVAGTGGVLTFGAGSRLTVL.

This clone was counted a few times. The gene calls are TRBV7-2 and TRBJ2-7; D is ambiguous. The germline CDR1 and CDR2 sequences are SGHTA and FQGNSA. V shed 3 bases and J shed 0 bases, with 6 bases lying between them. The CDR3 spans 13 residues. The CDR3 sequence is CASSLAHSYEQYF. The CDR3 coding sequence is TGTGCCAGCAGCTTGGCACACTCCTACGAGCAGTACTTC.

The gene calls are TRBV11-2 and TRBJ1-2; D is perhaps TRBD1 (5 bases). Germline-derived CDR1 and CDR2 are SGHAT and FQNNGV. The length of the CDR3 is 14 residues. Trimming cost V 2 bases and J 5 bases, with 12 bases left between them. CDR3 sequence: CASSLRFGGYGYTF. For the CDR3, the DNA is TGTGCCAGCAGCTTAAGGTTCGGGGGGTATGGCTACACCTTC.

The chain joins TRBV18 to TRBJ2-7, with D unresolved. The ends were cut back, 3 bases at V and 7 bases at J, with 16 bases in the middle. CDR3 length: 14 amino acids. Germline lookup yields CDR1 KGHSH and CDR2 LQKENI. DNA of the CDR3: TGTGCCAGCTCACCTGGGCAGTGGGCAGGAGAGCAGTACTTC. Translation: CASSPGQWAGEQYF.

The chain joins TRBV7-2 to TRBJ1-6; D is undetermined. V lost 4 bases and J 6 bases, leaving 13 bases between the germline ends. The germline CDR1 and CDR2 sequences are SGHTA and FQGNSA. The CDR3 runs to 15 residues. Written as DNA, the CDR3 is TGTGCCAGCAGCTCTTTTCGGCTAACTAATTCACCCCTCCACTTT. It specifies CASSSFRLTNSPLHF.

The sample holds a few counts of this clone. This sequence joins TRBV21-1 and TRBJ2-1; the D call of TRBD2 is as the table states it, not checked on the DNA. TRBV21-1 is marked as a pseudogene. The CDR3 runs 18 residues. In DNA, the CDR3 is TGTGCCAGCAGCCGTCGACTAGCGGTCCTCGGCTCCTACAATGAGCAGTTCTTC. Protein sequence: CASSRRLAVLGSYNEQFF.

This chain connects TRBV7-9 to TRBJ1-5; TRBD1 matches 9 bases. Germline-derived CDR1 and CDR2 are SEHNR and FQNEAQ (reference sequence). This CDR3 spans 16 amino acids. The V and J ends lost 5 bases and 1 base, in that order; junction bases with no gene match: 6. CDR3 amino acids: CASSPSGQGSNQPQHF. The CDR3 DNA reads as TGTGCCAGCAGCCCTTCGGGACAGGGCAGCAATCAGCCCCAGCATTTT.

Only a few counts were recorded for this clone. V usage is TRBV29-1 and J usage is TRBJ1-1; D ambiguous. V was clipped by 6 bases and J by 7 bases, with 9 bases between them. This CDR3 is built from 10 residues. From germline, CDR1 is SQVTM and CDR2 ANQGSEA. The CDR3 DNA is TGCAGCGTCCAGACATTTGAAGCTTTCTTT. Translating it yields CSVQTFEAFF.